A single sample gave rise to the 25 T cell receptor beta chains below, sequenced in a study of T cell repertoires in ileal Crohn's disease. This sample's time point: neoterminal ileum biopsy at postoperative endoscopy, about 6 months after surgery. The protocol was immunoSEQ multiplex PCR, while the TCRdb copy is restricted to in-frame clones and leaves out a portion. Among 9,500 to 15,000 clones listed, 75% to 85% were seen once. The sequenced sample consisted of ileal tissue. These receptor sequences come from an adult with Crohn's disease.

This chain joins TRBV5-1 and TRBJ1-2, with TRBD1 identical over 8 bases. The CDR3 loop spans 13 amino acids. The ends lost 0 bases at V and 8 bases at J; junction bases unmatched: 3. Germline V gene lookup returns CDR1 SGHRS and CDR2 YFSETQ. In DNA, the CDR3 is TGCGCCAGCAGCTTGGACAGGGGGACCGGCTACACCTTC. As protein: CASSLDRGTGYTF. Variable domain in full (rest from reference TRBV5-1 and TRBJ1-2): KAGVTQTPRYLIKTRGQQVTLSCSPISGHRSVSWYQQTPGQGLQFLFEYFSETQRNKGNFPGRFSGRQFSNSRSEMNVSTLELGDSALYLCASSLDRGTGYTFGSGTRLTVV.

V gene TRBV6-6 combines with J gene TRBJ1-6, with unresolved D. Trimming stripped 8 bases from V and 7 bases from J, with 18 bases between. Per the germline V gene, CDR1 is MNHNY and CDR2 is SVGAGI (reference sequence). The CDR3 is 15 amino acids. The CDR3 region is CASSYERLPNSPLHF. The CDR3, as DNA: TGTGCCAGCTCTTACGAGAGGCTACCAAATTCACCCCTCCACTTT.

The V gene is TRBV5-4, the J gene TRBJ2-7, with D possibly TRBD2 on 7 matching bases. This CDR3 spans 15 amino acids. Trimming took off 0 bases at V and 1 base at J, with 11 bases between the two ends. Germline CDR1 SGHNT, CDR2 YYREEE (reference sequence). The CDR3 reads CASSLVGGRSYEQYF. The CDR3 nucleotides read TGTGCCAGCAGCTTGGTCGGGGGGCGGTCCTACGAGCAGTACTTC.

This chain joins TRBV5-6 and TRBJ2-1; 13 bases align to TRBD2. This CDR3 has 17 residues. V lost 4 bases and J lost 0; bases outside the gene matches: 4. CDR1 and CDR2 (germline): SGHDT, YYEEEE. Here the CDR3 reads CASSVGLAGSSYNEQFF. In DNA, the CDR3 is TGTGCCAGCAGCGTGGGACTAGCGGGGAGCTCCTACAATGAGCAGTTCTTC.

The rearrangement joins TRBV5-1 to TRBJ1-1; the D is unclear. The V end lost 0 bases, the J end lost 5 bases, and 14 bases lay between the germline ends. In germline, CDR1 is SGHRS, CDR2 YFSETQ. This CDR3 is built from 15 residues. CDR3 sequence: CASSLDRDEWTEAFF. The CDR3 coding sequence is TGCGCCAGCAGCTTGGACCGGGATGAGTGGACTGAAGCTTTCTTT.

This chain joins TRBV27 and TRBJ2-5; 11 nucleotides agree with TRBD2. Germline CDR1 reads MNHEY; CDR2 reads SMNVEV (reference sequence). The V and J ends lost 5 bases and 3 bases, in that order; junction bases with no gene match: 14. The CDR3 has 18 amino acids. The CDR3 here is CASSTRLAGYTPKETQYF. CDR3 nucleotides: TGTGCCAGCAGTACCCGACTAGCGGGATATACCCCAAAAGAGACCCAGTACTTC.

CDR3 in DNA: TGTGCCAGCAGTGGATTGGGCATGAATCAGCCCCAGCATTTT. Translated, it gives CASSGLGMNQPQHF. This sequence joins TRBV2 and TRBJ1-5; D unresolved. V gave up 4 bases and J gave up 4 bases, with 11 bases separating them. Germline assignment: CDR1 SNHLY and CDR2 FYNNEI. The CDR3 is made up of 14 amino acids. Using reference TRBV2 and TRBJ1-5 for the parts outside the CDR3, the full variable domain is EPEVTQTPSHQVTQMGQEVILRCVPISNHLYFYWYRQILGQKVEFLVSFYNNEISEKSEIFDDQFSVERPDGSNFTLKIRSTKLEDSAMYFCASSGLGMNQPQHFGDGTRLSIL.

The rearrangement uses TRBV5-1 and TRBJ2-7, with a possible D match to TRBD2 (5 bases). CDR3 length: 12 residues. Trimming removed 2 bases at V and 4 bases at J, with 7 bases between. The germline CDR1 and CDR2 sequences are SGHRS and YFSETQ. CDR3 coding DNA: TGCGCCAGCAGCTTCGGGGATTACGAGCAGTACTTC. Its translation is CASSFGDYEQYF.

V gene TRBV6-1 combines with J gene TRBJ1-5; D gene uncertain. The CDR3 totals 13 residues. V was shortened by 5 bases and J by 0 bases, with 5 bases between the two germline ends. CDR1 and CDR2 from the germline V gene are MNHNS and SASEGT. The CDR3 region is CASSSSSNQPQHF. The CDR3 nucleotides read TGTGCCAGCAGTTCCAGTAGCAATCAGCCCCAGCATTTT.

The chain couples TRBV30 to TRBJ2-7, with D possibly TRBD1 on 5 matching bases. The CDR3 extends over 13 amino acids. Trimming stripped 0 bases from V and 4 bases from J, with 10 bases between. Germline assignment: CDR1 GTSNPN and CDR2 SVGIG (reference sequence). The CDR3 nucleotides are TGTGCCTGGAGTGTGGTAAGGGGATACGAGCAGTACTTC. Translating gives CAWSVVRGYEQYF. The whole variable domain, remainder taken from reference TRBV30 and TRBJ2-7, is SQTIHQWPATLVQPVGSPLSLECTVEGTSNPNLYWYRQAAGRGLQLLFYSVGIGQISSEVPQNLSASRPQDRQFILSSKKLLLSDSGFYLCAWSVVRGYEQYFGPGTRLTVT.

V and J are TRBV7-9 and TRBJ1-1; a possible D gene is TRBD1 (5 bases). CDR3 length equals 14 residues. Germline CDR1 and CDR2: SEHNR and FQNEAQ (reference sequence). V gave up 4 bases and J gave up 5 bases, with 14 bases separating them. CDR3 sequence (DNA): TGTGCCAGCAGCTGGGTCGGGGGGACGACTGAAGCTTTCTTT. Amino acids: CASSWVGGTTEAFF.

The V and J genes are TRBV27 and TRBJ2-1; weak D call: TRBD1 (6 bases). Germline lookup yields CDR1 MNHEY and CDR2 SMNVEV (reference sequence). The CDR3 runs to 16 residues. The V end lost 3 bases, the J end lost 0 bases, and 12 bases lay between the germline ends. The CDR3 reads CASSFYGQSSYNEQFF. In DNA, the CDR3 is TGTGCCAGCAGTTTTTATGGACAGAGCTCCTACAATGAGCAGTTCTTC.

The chain employs TRBV5-1 and TRBJ1-1; no definite D call. Trimming took 0 bases from V and 2 from J, leaving 5 bases between them. Germline CDR1 is SGHRS and CDR2 is YFSETQ. The CDR3 is 13 residues long. The CDR3 region is CASSLVLNTEAFF. Written as DNA, the CDR3 is TGCGCCAGCAGCTTGGTTCTAAACACTGAAGCTTTCTTT.

V is TRBV11-2 and J is TRBJ1-6, with D tentatively TRBD1 (5 bases). Germline-derived CDR1 and CDR2 are SGHAT and FQNNGV. This CDR3 is 14 amino acids long. V lost 2 bases, J lost 8 bases, and 10 bases lay in between. CDR3 loop: CASSLTRVDSPLHF. CDR3 DNA: TGTGCCAGCAGCTTAACCAGGGTTGATTCACCCCTCCACTTT.

The rearrangement joins TRBV7-2 to TRBJ1-2; D gene unclear. The CDR3 contains 14 residues. Trimming stripped 4 bases from V and 1 base from J, with 10 bases between. Germline V gene data show CDR1 as SGHTA and CDR2 as FQGNSA. DNA of the CDR3: TGTGCCAGCAGCTCCTGGCCGAATAACTATGGCTACACCTTC. Its protein product is CASSSWPNNYGYTF.

V is TRBV15 and J is TRBJ1-1, with TRBD1 as a possible D gene (5 bases). CDR3 length equals 14 residues. CDR1 is LNHNV and CDR2 is YYDKDF in the germline V gene (reference sequence). V was shortened by 10 bases and J by 2 bases, with 17 bases between the two germline ends. CDR3 region: CANTRNDSNTEAFF. Here the CDR3 DNA reads TGTGCCAACACCCGAAACGACAGTAACACTGAAGCTTTCTTT.

Comments on this clone: This same CDR3 is encoded by further DNA sequences in the sample. The V call is TRBV18, the J call TRBJ2-3, with TRBD1 matching 8 bases. Trimming took 2 bases from V and 1 from J; bases not matched to a gene: 2. The CDR3 extends over 15 amino acids. From germline, CDR1 is KGHSH and CDR2 LQKENI. The CDR3, as DNA: TGTGCCAGCTCACCAAACAGGGGGGGCACAGATACGCAGTATTTT. Encoded protein: CASSPNRGGTDTQYF.

As regards this clone: Distinct nucleotide sequences in the sample also encode this CDR3. The V and J genes are TRBV4-2 and TRBJ2-1; TRBD2 aligns across 10 bases. The V gene end was trimmed by 2 bases and the J gene end by 2 bases; junction bases not matched to a gene: 0. Per germline, CDR1 LGHNA and CDR2 YNFKEQ. The CDR3 has 15 residues. This chain's CDR3 is CASSQLAGAYNEQFF. The CDR3, as DNA: TGTGCCAGCAGCCAACTAGCGGGGGCCTACAATGAGCAGTTCTTC.

The chain employs TRBV11-2 and TRBJ1-1; D unclear. The CDR3 consists of 13 residues. Trimming shortened V by 3 bases and J by 4 bases, and 9 bases separated the two germline ends. Per the germline V gene, CDR1 is SGHAT and CDR2 is FQNNGV. CDR3 DNA sequence: TGTGCCAGCAGCTTCGGGAAAAGCACTGAAGCTTTCTTT. Amino acid sequence: CASSFGKSTEAFF. The full variable domain, completed using reference TRBV11-2 and TRBJ1-1, is EAGVAQSPRYKIIEKRQSVAFWCNPISGHATLYWYQQILGQGPKLLIQFQNNGVVDDSQLPKDRFSAERLKGVDSTLKIQPAKLEDSAVYLCASSFGKSTEAFFGQGTRLTVV.

The genes are TRBV6-1 and TRBJ2-2, with TRBD2 matching over 12 bases. After removal of 5 bases from V and 3 bases from J, the junction contained 1 base not matched to a gene. Germline CDR1 is MNHNS and CDR2 is SASEGT. This CDR3 contains 15 residues. The DNA for the CDR3 is TGTGCCAGCAGTCGACTAGCGGGAGACACCGGGGAGCTGTTTTTT. Translating gives CASSRLAGDTGELFF.

The DNA of the CDR3 is TGTGCCAGCAGCTTTAGGGGGACAGGCGCGCACGAGCAGTACTTC. Amino acid sequence: CASSFRGTGAHEQYF. The V and J genes are TRBV5-8 and TRBJ2-7; 8 nucleotides line up with TRBD1. Germline V gives CDR1 SGHTS, CDR2 YDEGEE. There are 15 residues in the CDR3. The ends lost 2 bases at V and 5 bases at J; junction bases unmatched: 9.

The chain carries TRBV2 and TRBJ1-3, with D tentatively TRBD1 (6 bases). The germline V and J ends were trimmed by 8 bases and 0 bases, with 11 bases remaining between them. The CDR3 is 14 residues long. The germline V gene encodes CDR1 SNHLY and CDR2 FYNNEI. The CDR3: CASCLDSSGNTIYF. The CDR3 nucleotides are TGTGCCAGCTGTTTGGACAGCTCTGGAAACACCATATATTTT. Supplemented by reference TRBV2 and TRBJ1-3, the full variable domain reads EPEVTQTPSHQVTQMGQEVILRCVPISNHLYFYWYRQILGQKVEFLVSFYNNEISEKSEIFDDQFSVERPDGSNFTLKIRSTKLEDSAMYFCASCLDSSGNTIYFGEGSWLTVV.

The V gene is TRBV4-2, the J gene TRBJ2-5; TRBD2 is a possible D gene (6 bases). CDR1 LGHNA and CDR2 YNFKEQ come from the germline V gene. Between the trimmed V and J ends, which lost 0 bases and 2 bases, there was a span of 16 bases. This CDR3 is built from 17 residues. CDR3 nucleotides: TGTGCCAGCAGCCAAGAAGGCCATAGGGGACTGCAAGAGACCCAGTACTTC. Its protein product is CASSQEGHRGLQETQYF.

This chain connects TRBV6-1 to TRBJ2-7; TRBD2 matches at 12 bases. Germline CDR1 reads MNHNS; CDR2 reads SASEGT. The CDR3 loop spans 16 amino acids. Germline trimming cut 3 bases from V and 1 base from J; bases unmatched to any gene: 4. CDR3 residues: CASSDQGLAGSYEQYF. As DNA, the CDR3 is TGTGCCAGCAGTGACCAGGGACTAGCGGGTTCCTACGAGCAGTACTTC.

V gene TRBV15 combines with J gene TRBJ2-3, with 7 positions matching TRBD1. The CDR3 is made up of 15 amino acids. The germline V gene encodes CDR1 LNHNV and CDR2 YYDKDF (reference sequence). V was pared by 2 bases and J by 4 bases, with 6 bases of the junction left unmatched. The chain's CDR3 is CATSRRQGKADTQYF. The CDR3 bases are TGTGCCACCAGCAGACGACAGGGCAAGGCAGATACGCAGTATTTT.